This TCR beta chain stems from a study of beta chain features in type 1 diabetes. Study-level information: Age, gender and cell yields were similar between patients and healthy donors.

General study points: Among patients, naive, central memory and Treg TCRB repertoires appeared more similar than among healthy donors. VDJ junctions from patients with type 1 diabetes contained fewer insertions and more deletions. TCRB CDR3 length was moderately but significantly reduced in all four CD4+ subsets of Type 1 diabetes patients.

TCRB transcripts that were expressed got sequenced, as all of the isolated RNA had been reverse transcribed. Measured with immunoSEQ multiplex PCR; TCRdb has only the in-frame clones, and not every one. The data show 300,000 to 450,000 clones, over 8.5% seen once. The table lists this clone with a few counts. Its target is not known. Germline CDR1 and CDR2: SGHTA and FQGNSA. This CDR3 contains 15 residues. The V end was cut by 5 bases, the J end by 7 bases, with 20 bases between. Sequenced input: central memory CD4+ T cells from blood. The source of this sequence is a man aged 25 to 45 with type 1 diabetes. This rearrangement joins TRBV7-2 to TRBJ2-5; D possibly corresponds to TRBD2 (7 bases). CDR3 sequence reads: CASSPSGQGGVTQYF. In nucleotides, the CDR3 is TGTGCCAGCAGCCCAAGTGGCCAAGGGGGGGTGACCCAGTACTTC.